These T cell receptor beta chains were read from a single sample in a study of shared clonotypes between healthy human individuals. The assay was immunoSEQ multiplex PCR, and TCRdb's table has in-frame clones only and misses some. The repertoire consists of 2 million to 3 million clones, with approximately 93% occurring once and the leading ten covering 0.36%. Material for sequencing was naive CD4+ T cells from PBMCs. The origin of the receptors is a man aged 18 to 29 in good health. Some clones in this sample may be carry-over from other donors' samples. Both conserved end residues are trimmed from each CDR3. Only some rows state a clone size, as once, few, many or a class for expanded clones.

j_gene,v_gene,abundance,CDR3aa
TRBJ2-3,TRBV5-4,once,ASSLAGAKDTQY
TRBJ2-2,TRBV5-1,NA,ASSYQANTGELF
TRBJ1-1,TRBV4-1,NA,ASSQIGTAHTEAF
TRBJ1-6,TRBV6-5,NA,ASSEGASNSPLH
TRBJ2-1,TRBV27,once,ASSLWGDQEYNEQF
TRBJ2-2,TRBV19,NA,ASRSGRTNTGELF
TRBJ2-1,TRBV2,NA,ASRSRTDPYNEQF
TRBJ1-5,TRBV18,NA,ASSAGHVQPQH
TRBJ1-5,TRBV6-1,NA,ASSRERQH
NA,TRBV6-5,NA,ASTPGQGASYEQY
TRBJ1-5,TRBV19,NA,ASSLGDLLNQPQH
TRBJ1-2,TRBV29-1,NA,SVVQGANYGYT
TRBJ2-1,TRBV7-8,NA,ASSLGPGLVGYEQF
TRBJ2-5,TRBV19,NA,ASSRTREQETQY
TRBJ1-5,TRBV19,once,ASSQRQTSSNQPQH
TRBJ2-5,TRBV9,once,ASSVRVQETQY
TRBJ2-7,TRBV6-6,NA,ASSPGQRYEQY
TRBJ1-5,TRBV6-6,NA,ASSPDRDGGNQPQH
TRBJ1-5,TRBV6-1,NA,ASSDMREAQPQH
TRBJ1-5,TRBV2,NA,ASRQGDLSNQPQH
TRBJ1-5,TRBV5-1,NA,ASSLGGNNQPQH
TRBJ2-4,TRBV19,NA,ASSIVGGRRAKNIQY
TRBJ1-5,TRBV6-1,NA,ASSEYRDQPQH